A single sample is the source of the 20 T cell receptor beta chains below, sequenced in a study of molecular identifiers for immune sequencing clone quantification. TCRdb redid the calling of the PCR reads with MiXCR, one entry per CDR3 protein. The sample contains fewer than 45,000 distinct CDR3 sequences, roughly 18% of which appear only once. The sequencing input was naive CD8+ T cells from blood, with Jurkat cell RNA spiked in. Noted subset: FACS-sorted CD8+CD4-CCR7+CD45RA+ naive T cells. The receptors shown here come from a human donor in good health. Some libraries in this study had Jurkat cell RNA spiked in.

Many counts were recorded for this clonotype. This sequence joins TRBV24-1 and TRBJ1-1; D ambiguous. Germline CDR1 is KGHDR and CDR2 is SFDVKD. V lost 2 bases and J lost 1, with 7 bases in between. This CDR3 has 14 residues. The CDR3 protein is CATSDSQPNTEAFF. The CDR3 nucleotides read TGTGCCACCAGTGATTCCCAGCCGAACACTGAAGCTTTCTTT.

This clonotype appeared many times. The V gene is TRBV2, the J gene TRBJ2-3; D might be TRBD1 (6 bases). Germline V lookup: CDR1 SNHLY, CDR2 FYNNEI. The CDR3 contains 14 residues. Trimming cost V 9 bases and J 0 bases, with 13 bases left between them. The CDR3 DNA reads TGTGCCAGTGGGGGCGGAGCCAGCACAGATACGCAGTATTTT. Its protein is CASGGGASTDTQYF.

This chain uses TRBV29-1 with TRBJ2-7; tentative D call: TRBD1 (5 bases). Germline CDR1 is SQVTM and CDR2 is ANQGSEA. Trimming cost V 3 bases and J 0 bases, with 12 bases left between them. CDR3 length equals 14 residues. The CDR3 coding sequence is TGCAGCGTTGAGGGGCTAGGGTCCTCCTACGAGCAGTACTTC. As protein: CSVEGLGSSYEQYF.

This clonotype has a count of ten or more. The CDR3 DNA is TGTGCCAGCACCAAGGGAATAAATCTGGACTACGAGCAGTACTTC. Its translation: CASTKGINLDYEQYF. This rearrangement joins TRBV12-3 or TRBV12-4 to TRBJ2-7; D not certain. The CDR3 spans 15 residues. V was pared by 7 bases and J by 3 bases, with 19 bases between.

The gene calls are TRBV4-2 and TRBJ2-1; no clear D gene. Per the germline V gene, CDR1 is LGHNA and CDR2 is YNFKEQ. This CDR3 contains 15 residues. The ends were cut back, 0 bases at V and 5 bases at J, with 11 bases in the middle. CDR3 nucleotide sequence: TGTGCCAGCAGCCAAGAGTGGAGTGGGGACAATGAGCAGTTCTTC. Residues: CASSQEWSGDNEQFF.

This clonotype appeared many times. The V call is TRBV7-9, the J call TRBJ2-1; 10 bases fit TRBD1. V lost 0 bases and J lost 7; bases outside the gene matches: 3. The germline CDR1 and CDR2 sequences are SEHNR and FQNEAQ (reference sequence). The CDR3 loop spans 15 amino acids. DNA of the CDR3: TGTGCCAGCAGCTTAGCGGGGGACAGGGGTAATGAGCAGTTCTTC. Residues: CASSLAGDRGNEQFF.

Notes on this clonotype: This could be a read error, since a much larger clone is one nucleotide away. V and J are TRBV12-3 or TRBV12-4 and TRBJ2-1, with D tentatively TRBD2 (5 bases). This CDR3 has 13 residues. The CDR3 nucleotides read TGTGCCAGCAGTTTAGCGGGAGCGGATGAGCGGTTCTTC. Translating gives CASSLAGADERFF.

This clonotype was observed at least ten times. The genes are TRBV3-2 and TRBJ2-5; TRBD1 reflects the table's D call only, with no check against the DNA. TRBV3-2 constitutes a pseudogene. The CDR3 consists of 15 residues. This chain's CDR3 is CASSVRDRVLETQYF. The DNA of the CDR3 is TGTGCCAGCAGCGTCCGGGACAGGGTGTTGGAGACCCAGTACTTC.

Many counts were recorded for this clonotype. J is TRBJ2-3 and V is TRBV4-3; either TRBD1 or TRBD2 may supply D (5 bases each). The CDR3 length is 16 residues. Germline V gene sequence: CDR1 LGHNA, CDR2 YSLEER. V gave up 0 bases and J gave up 0 bases, with 10 bases separating them. In DNA form, the CDR3 reads TGCGCCAGCAGCCAAGATGGGACGGCGAGCACAGATACGCAGTATTTT. Its protein product is CASSQDGTASTDTQYF.

This clonotype was recorded at least ten times. The rearrangement uses TRBV5-8 and TRBJ2-1; D call uncertain. From germline, CDR1 is SGHTS and CDR2 YDEGEE. There are 17 residues in the CDR3. Trimming took 3 bases from V and 1 from J, leaving 17 bases between them. The CDR3 region is CASSSDQLTVSYNEQFF. The CDR3 region has the DNA TGTGCCAGCAGCTCAGACCAACTCACGGTATCCTACAATGAGCAGTTCTTC.

This clonotype was found many times. The rearrangement uses TRBV28 and TRBJ2-5, with TRBD1 identical over 9 bases. Germline trimming cut 3 bases from V and 4 bases from J; bases unmatched to any gene: 6. Germline-derived CDR1 and CDR2 are MDHEN and SYDVKM. This CDR3 is built from 15 residues. In DNA form, the CDR3 reads TGTGCCAGCAGTTTCGCCCAGGGACAGGGAGAGACCCAGTACTTC. It specifies CASSFAQGQGETQYF.

CDR3 sequence reads: CASMGSGVGSGNTIYF. In DNA, the CDR3 is TGTGCCAGCATGGGATCTGGGGTCGGGTCTGGAAACACCATATATTTT. The chain uses TRBV6-2 or TRBV6-3 and TRBJ1-3; unclear D gene. The CDR3 is made up of 16 amino acids. Trimming removed 7 bases from V and 1 base from J, with 17 bases in between. CDR1 is MNHEY and CDR2 is SVGEGT in the germline V gene.

At least ten counts were recorded for this clonotype. The genes are TRBV10-3 and TRBJ2-7, with 9 positions matching TRBD1. This CDR3 contains 12 residues. Trimming at V came to 8 bases and at J to 6 bases, leaving 5 bases not matched to a gene. Germline V gene lookup returns CDR1 ENHRY and CDR2 SYGVKD. The CDR3 sequence is CAIDRGTGEQYF. Written as DNA, the CDR3 is TGTGCCATCGACAGGGGGACGGGCGAGCAGTACTTC.

This clonotype was seen at least ten times. The rearrangement links TRBV6-1 to TRBJ2-7; no definite D call. V shed 5 bases and J shed 3 bases, with 14 bases lying between them. This CDR3 has 14 residues. The germline gives CDR1 MNHNS, CDR2 SASEGT. CDR3 nucleotide sequence: TGTGCCAGCAGTATGGGCCCTACCCACTACGAGCAGTACTTC. The encoded protein is CASSMGPTHYEQYF.

CDR3 residues: CASSQDEPLAGDNEQYF. CDR3 in DNA: TGCGCCAGCAGCCAAGACGAACCACTAGCGGGAGATAACGAGCAGTACTTC. V is TRBV4-3 and J is TRBJ2-7; the match to TRBD2 covers 11 bases. V was clipped by 0 bases and J by 5 bases; unmatched bases: 9. This CDR3 is 17 amino acids long. Germline values: CDR1 LGHNA, CDR2 YSLEER.

This sequence joins TRBV29-1 and TRBJ2-7; perhaps TRBD2 as D (5 bases). Germline V gene lookup returns CDR1 SQVTM and CDR2 ANQGSEA. The CDR3 is 14 amino acids. Trimming took off 4 bases at V and 0 bases at J, with 13 bases between the two ends. The chain's CDR3 is CSVATDYYSYEQYF. In DNA, the CDR3 is TGCAGCGTTGCTACAGACTATTACTCCTACGAGCAGTACTTC.

This clonotype was seen many times. CDR3: CASSRYGGMIETQYF. The CDR3 DNA reads TGTGCCAGCAGTCGTTATGGGGGGATGATAGAGACCCAGTACTTC. The chain is built from TRBV12-3 or TRBV12-4 and TRBJ2-5, with D perhaps TRBD2 (6 bases). The CDR3 has 15 residues. V was pared by 5 bases and J by 4 bases, with 17 bases between.

This clonotype came up many times. V and J are TRBV6-6 and TRBJ2-7; no firm D call. V was clipped by 4 bases and J by 3 bases, with 7 bases between them. The CDR3 has 12 amino acids. Germline-derived CDR1 and CDR2 are MNHNY and SVGAGI (reference sequence). CDR3 sequence: CASSFEVYEQYF. DNA of the CDR3: TGTGCCAGCAGTTTCGAGGTCTACGAGCAGTACTTC.

On this clonotype itself: With a much larger clone just one base away, this may be a read error. V usage is TRBV19 and J usage is TRBJ2-1, with 7 bases identical to TRBD2. The germline V gene encodes CDR1 LNHDA and CDR2 SQIVND (reference sequence). This CDR3 spans 13 amino acids. CDR3 protein: CASASGGRNGQFF. The CDR3 DNA sequence: TGTGCCTCGGCTAGCGGAGGGCGCAATGGGCAGTTCTTC.

This clonotype was seen at least ten times. The chain uses TRBV29-1 and TRBJ2-7, with TRBD1 identical over 7 bases. Germline CDR1 SQVTM, CDR2 ANQGSEA. This CDR3 region has 15 residues. With V trimmed by 0 bases and J by 3 bases, 8 bases remained unmatched. The CDR3 region has the DNA TGCAGCGTTGAAGACCCGACAGGGAAAGGCTACGAGCAGTACTTC. Its protein product is CSVEDPTGKGYEQYF.